This entry lists 18 T cell receptor beta chains sequenced from one sample in a study of beta chain features in type 1 diabetes. The authors reverse transcribed all of the isolated RNA, so sequencing captured expressed TCRB transcripts. Assay: immunoSEQ multiplex PCR; the TCRdb copy retains only in-frame clones and omits some. In the table there are 500,000 to 850,000 clones, around an eighth of which are singletons. Overall study findings and caveats: Type 1 diabetes patients had moderately but significantly shorter TCRB CDR3s in all four CD4+ subsets.

No antigen is known for these receptors. Sequencing was carried out using naive CD4+ T cells from blood. The receptors were gathered from a man aged 18 to 30 with type 1 diabetes.

This clone was counted between two and nine times. The CDR3 region is CASSFGTPTGELFF. CDR3 DNA: TGCGCCAGCAGCTTTGGAACTCCCACCGGGGAGCTGTTTTTT. The gene calls are TRBV5-1 and TRBJ2-2; D not resolved. Trimming cost V 2 bases and J 4 bases, with 9 bases left between them. Germline CDR1 SGHRS, CDR2 YFSETQ. This CDR3 contains 14 residues.

This chain uses TRBV30 with TRBJ2-7, with 8 bases matching TRBD2. Losses at the gene ends were 2 bases for V and 6 bases for J; bases not matched to a gene: 6. Per germline, CDR1 GTSNPN and CDR2 SVGIG (reference sequence). This CDR3 region has 13 residues. The CDR3 sequence is CAWSPGLVGEQYF. The CDR3 bases are TGTGCCTGGAGTCCGGGACTAGTGGGCGAGCAGTACTTC.

V is TRBV18 and J is TRBJ1-2; D remains unclear. Trimming removed 1 base at V and 0 bases at J, with 15 bases between. CDR1 is KGHSH, CDR2 LQKENI, per germline. This CDR3 has 17 amino acids. The CDR3 nucleotides are TGTGCCAGCTCACCACAAGGCAGCAGACCTACTAACTATGGCTACACCTTC. It translates to CASSPQGSRPTNYGYTF. Full variable domain (rest looked up from reference TRBV18 and TRBJ1-2): NAGVMQNPRHLVRRRGQEARLRCSPMKGHSHVYWYRQLPEEGLKFMVYLQKENIIDESGMPKERFSAEFPKEGPSILRIQQVVRGDSAAYFCASSPQGSRPTNYGYTFGSGTRLTVV.

This clone was observed a few times. The V and J genes are TRBV19 and TRBJ2-5; 10 nucleotides agree with TRBD1. Germline V lookup: CDR1 LNHDA, CDR2 SQIVND (reference sequence). V dropped 5 bases and J dropped 4; count of bases not matched to a gene: 7. The CDR3 extends over 15 amino acids. The CDR3 region is CASSVDRGYPETQYF. CDR3 coding DNA: TGTGCCAGTAGTGTGGACAGGGGGTATCCAGAGACCCAGTACTTC.

CDR3 DNA sequence: TGTGCCAGCAGCTTAATCCGCACAGATACGCAGTATTTT. Translating it yields CASSLIRTDTQYF. V and J are TRBV6-5 and TRBJ2-3; D is uncertain. Trimming removed 6 bases from V and 1 base from J, with 8 bases in between. Germline V gene lookup returns CDR1 MNHEY and CDR2 SVGAGI. The CDR3 spans 13 residues.

This chain uses TRBV25-1 with TRBJ1-3; D gene uncertain. V shed 3 bases and J shed 1 base, with 10 bases lying between them. This CDR3 has 15 residues. CDR1 and CDR2 (germline): MGHDK, SYGVNS. CDR3 DNA: TGTGCCAGCAGTGATACGGGAGGGTCTGGAAACACCATATATTTT. It codes for CASSDTGGSGNTIYF.

The V call is TRBV10-3, the J call TRBJ1-4; D uncertain. Germline V gene sequence: CDR1 ENHRY, CDR2 SYGVKD. V was clipped by 4 bases and J by 5 bases, with 11 bases between them. The CDR3 consists of 14 residues. CDR3 loop: CAISAHEANEKLFF. CDR3 sequence (DNA): TGTGCCATCAGTGCCCACGAGGCCAATGAAAAACTGTTTTTT.

The rearrangement uses TRBV14 and TRBJ1-3, with TRBD1 matching over 7 bases. Germline V lookup: CDR1 SGHDN, CDR2 FVKESK. The length of the CDR3 is 18 residues. Unmatched junction bases numbered 14, after V lost 5 bases and J lost 1 base. CDR3 in amino acids: CASSAHTGASSSGNTIYF. Here the CDR3 DNA reads TGTGCCAGCAGCGCCCATACAGGGGCCTCATCTTCTGGAAACACCATATATTTT.

The rearrangement joins TRBV7-2 to TRBJ1-2, with D uncertain. Trimming stripped 7 bases from V and 8 bases from J, with 23 bases between. CDR3 size: 15 residues. Germline values: CDR1 SGHTA, CDR2 FQGNSA. CDR3 sequence reads: CASISTRSAQKGYTF. DNA of the CDR3: TGTGCCAGCATCTCGACCAGGAGCGCTCAAAAGGGCTACACCTTC.

This clone was seen a few times. This chain uses TRBV11-3 with TRBJ2-3; no clear D gene. The ends were cut back, 0 bases at V and 4 bases at J, with 8 bases in the middle. CDR1 is SGHNT, CDR2 YENEEA, per germline. The length of the CDR3 is 14 residues. DNA for the CDR3: TGTGCCAGCAGCTTAGATCGAGGCGCAGATACGCAGTATTTT. Its translation: CASSLDRGADTQYF.

This clone was picked up a small number of times. J is TRBJ2-4 and V is TRBV7-2, with D possibly being TRBD2 (6 bases). From germline, CDR1 is SGHTA and CDR2 FQGNSA. Trimming removed 5 bases at V and 8 bases at J, with 13 bases between. The CDR3 is made up of 13 amino acids. CDR3 region: CASSPRREDIQYF. The CDR3 DNA sequence: TGTGCCAGCAGCCCGCGGAGGGAAGACATTCAGTACTTC.

The rearrangement uses TRBV4-1 and TRBJ2-7; the match to TRBD1 covers 10 bases. This CDR3 has 15 residues. Germline V lookup: CDR1 MGHRA, CDR2 YSYEKL. The V segment lost 2 bases and the J segment 9 bases; nucleotides outside the gene matches: 10. CDR3 loop: CASSQPGQGPQAQYF. In DNA form, the CDR3 reads TGCGCCAGCAGCCAACCGGGACAGGGGCCGCAAGCGCAGTACTTC.

J is TRBJ2-3 and V is TRBV5-1; D is unclear. The length of the CDR3 is 12 residues. Germline V gene data show CDR1 as SGHRS and CDR2 as YFSETQ. The V end was cut by 4 bases, the J end by 5 bases, with 8 bases between. The CDR3 nucleotides read TGCGCCAGCAGCGATAGAGAAGATACGCAGTATTTT. Translated: CASSDREDTQYF.

This clone was counted only a few times. Other nucleotide sequences from this sample produce the same CDR3. The chain combines TRBV30 with TRBJ1-2; weak D call: TRBD1 (5 bases). CDR1 is GTSNPN and CDR2 is SVGIG in the germline V gene (reference sequence). The CDR3 loop spans 12 amino acids. Trimming removed 2 bases at V and 4 bases at J, with 8 bases between. The CDR3: CAWSLDSYGYTF. As DNA, the CDR3 is TGTGCCTGGAGTCTTGACAGCTATGGCTACACCTTC.

V usage is TRBV11-2 and J usage is TRBJ1-1; 7 bases fit TRBD1. V lost 5 bases and J lost 1; bases outside the gene matches: 7. CDR3 length: 15 residues. Germline V gene data show CDR1 as SGHAT and CDR2 as FQNNGV. The CDR3 DNA reads TGTGCCAGCAGCCCTGTTCAGGGGGAGAACACTGAAGCTTTCTTT. Amino acid sequence: CASSPVQGENTEAFF. Complete variable domain (other parts from reference TRBV11-2 and TRBJ1-1): EAGVAQSPRYKIIEKRQSVAFWCNPISGHATLYWYQQILGQGPKLLIQFQNNGVVDDSQLPKDRFSAERLKGVDSTLKIQPAKLEDSAVYLCASSPVQGENTEAFFGQGTRLTVV.

This chain links TRBV9 with TRBJ1-3, with 7 bases lining up with TRBD1. Germline lookup yields CDR1 SGDLS and CDR2 YYNGEE. With 1 base clipped from V and 0 bases from J, the junction kept 4 bases outside the gene matches. The length of the CDR3 is 16 residues. CDR3 protein: CASSVRGQDSGNTIYF. DNA for the CDR3: TGTGCCAGCAGCGTACGAGGACAGGACTCTGGAAACACCATATATTTT.

This clone was seen more than once but under ten times. CDR3 protein: CASSLRAGGNYEQYF. CDR3 nucleotide sequence: TGTGCCAGCAGCTTGAGGGCAGGGGGAAACTACGAGCAGTACTTC. V is TRBV7-2 and J is TRBJ2-7; 7 nucleotides match TRBD1. The CDR3 totals 15 residues. The ends lost 3 bases at V and 3 bases at J; junction bases unmatched: 8. Germline assignment: CDR1 SGHTA and CDR2 FQGNSA. Using reference TRBV7-2 and TRBJ2-7 for the parts outside the CDR3, the full variable domain is GAGVSQSPSNKVTEKGKDVELRCDPISGHTALYWYRQSLGQGLEFLIYFQGNSAPDKSGLPSDRFSAERTGGSVSTLTIQRTQQEDSAVYLCASSLRAGGNYEQYFGPGTRLTVT.

This sequence joins TRBV11-1 and TRBJ2-1; no clear D. CDR1 and CDR2 from the germline V gene are SGHAT and FQDESV (reference sequence). The CDR3 runs 13 residues. V lost 0 bases, J lost 6 bases, and 6 bases lay in between. The CDR3 spells CASSLASFNEQFF. The CDR3 nucleotides are TGTGCCAGCAGCTTAGCGTCTTTCAATGAGCAGTTCTTC.